The clone carrying this T cell receptor beta chain was counted a single time. This sample is part of a study of blood T cell repertoires in COVID-19. Some clones are missing from TCRdb's copy, which holds only in-frame ones; the method was immunoSEQ multiplex PCR. The sample consists of about 410,000 clones, approximately 89% of them appearing once. From germline, CDR1 is MNHNY and CDR2 SVGAGI (reference sequence). This CDR3 spans 12 amino acids. Trimming left V 1 base short and J 4 bases short, with 4 bases between. Sequencing was carried out using peripheral blood. The chain uses TRBV6-6 and TRBJ1-2; D is uncertain. This clonotype originated in a woman aged 40 to 50 with COVID-19, enrolled during active disease. The CDR3 sequence: CASSYLAYGYTF. CDR3 nucleotide sequence: TGTGCCAGCAGTTACTTAGCCTATGGCTACACCTTC.